A single sample is the source of the 7 T cell receptor beta chains below, sequenced in a study of blood T cell repertoires in COVID-19. Profiled with immunoSEQ multiplex PCR; TCRdb holds only in-frame clones, not every one. The data contain approximately 480,000 clones, about 88% of them seen just once; the ten biggest clones take up approximately 0.9%. Sequencing was carried out using peripheral blood. The receptors here all came from a man aged 18 to 35 with COVID-19, enrolled during active disease.

This chain connects TRBV11-2 to TRBJ2-7; D is unclear. The CDR3 is 12 amino acids. Germline CDR1 is SGHAT and CDR2 is FQNNGV. V shed 5 bases and J shed 7 bases, with 12 bases lying between them. CDR3 amino acids: CASSPEPVEQYF. The CDR3 DNA reads as TGTGCCAGCAGCCCAGAACCCGTTGAGCAGTACTTC.

This chain uses TRBV2 with TRBJ1-1; a weak D match, TRBD1 (6 bases). This CDR3 spans 14 amino acids. Germline CDR1 reads SNHLY; CDR2 reads FYNNEI. V was shortened by 6 bases and J by 0 bases, with 11 bases between the two germline ends. The CDR3 sequence: CASRLRGLNTEAFF. Here the CDR3 DNA reads TGTGCCAGCAGATTGAGGGGGTTGAACACTGAAGCTTTCTTT.

This clone was recorded once. The V and J genes are TRBV15 and TRBJ1-5; 11 nucleotides line up with TRBD1. The V gene end was trimmed by 3 bases and the J gene end by 5 bases; junction bases not matched to a gene: 3. Germline lookup yields CDR1 LNHNV and CDR2 YYDKDF (reference sequence). CDR3 size: 15 residues. CDR3 region: CATSSADRGHQPQHF. CDR3 nucleotides: TGTGCCACCAGCAGCGCGGACAGGGGGCATCAGCCCCAGCATTTT.

V usage is TRBV12-3 or TRBV12-4 and J usage is TRBJ2-2; TRBD1 agrees at 7 bases. The CDR3 spans 13 residues. With V trimmed by 3 bases and J by 6 bases, 1 base remained unmatched. The CDR3 region is CASSFTGAGELFF. CDR3 DNA: TGTGCCAGCAGTTTCACAGGGGCCGGGGAGCTGTTTTTT.

The chain uses TRBV6-4 and TRBJ1-2, with 10 positions matching TRBD1. The CDR3 sequence is 13 residues long. Germline-derived CDR1 and CDR2 are MRHNA and SNTAGT. The V gene end was trimmed by 6 bases and the J gene end by 6 bases; junction bases not matched to a gene: 4. Here the CDR3 reads CASRPGQGNGYTF. CDR3 nucleotides: TGTGCCAGCAGACCGGGACAGGGGAATGGCTACACCTTC.

The J gene is TRBJ1-2, the V gene TRBV5-4; TRBD1 might be the D (5 bases). The ends were cut back, 4 bases at V and 6 bases at J, with 19 bases in the middle. This CDR3 contains 15 residues. Germline lookup yields CDR1 SGHNT and CDR2 YYREEE (reference sequence). The CDR3 is CASSKVLSGYNGYTF. CDR3 nucleotide sequence: TGTGCCAGCAGCAAAGTTCTATCAGGGTATAATGGCTACACCTTC.

This chain joins TRBV10-3 and TRBJ1-5; TRBD1 agrees at 8 bases. The CDR3 totals 15 residues. Per germline, CDR1 ENHRY and CDR2 SYGVKD. The trim removed 5 bases at V and 2 bases at J, leaving 5 bases unmatched. As DNA, the CDR3 is TGTGCCATCAGTCAGGGGGCCGGGGGCAATCAGCCCCAGCATTTT. Translation gives CAISQGAGGNQPQHF.